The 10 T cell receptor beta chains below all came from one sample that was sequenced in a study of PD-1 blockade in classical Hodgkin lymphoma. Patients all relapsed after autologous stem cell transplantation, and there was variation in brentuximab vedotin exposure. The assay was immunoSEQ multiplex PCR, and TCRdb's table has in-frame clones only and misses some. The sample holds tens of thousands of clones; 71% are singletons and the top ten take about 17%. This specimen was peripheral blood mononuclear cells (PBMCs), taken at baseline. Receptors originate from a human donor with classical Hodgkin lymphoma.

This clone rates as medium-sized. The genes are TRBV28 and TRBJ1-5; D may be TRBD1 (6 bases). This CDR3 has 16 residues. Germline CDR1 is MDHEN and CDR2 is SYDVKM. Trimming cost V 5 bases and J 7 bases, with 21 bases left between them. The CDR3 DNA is TGTGCCAGCAGTCCCAACGTCGACAGGTACGGCCAGCCCCAGCATTTT. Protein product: CASSPNVDRYGQPQHF.

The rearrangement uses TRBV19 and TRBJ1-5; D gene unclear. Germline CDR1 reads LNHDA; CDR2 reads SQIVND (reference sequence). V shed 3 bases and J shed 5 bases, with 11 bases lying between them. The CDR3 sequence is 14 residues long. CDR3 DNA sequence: TGTGCCAGTAGTATGCGGGGAGAGGATCAGCCCCAGCATTTT. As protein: CASSMRGEDQPQHF.

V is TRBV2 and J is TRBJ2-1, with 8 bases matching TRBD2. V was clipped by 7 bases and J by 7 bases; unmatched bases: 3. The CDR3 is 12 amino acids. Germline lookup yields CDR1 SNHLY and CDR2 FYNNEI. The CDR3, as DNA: TGTGCCAGCAACGGGGGGGTAAATGAGCAGTTCTTC. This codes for CASNGGVNEQFF.

The DNA of the CDR3 is TGTGCCAGCAGTTTATTACAAGGCGGCGGCTACGAGCAGTACGTC. This codes for CASSLLQGGGYEQYV. The chain uses TRBV28 and TRBJ2-7; D is ambiguous. This CDR3 has 15 amino acids. Germline CDR1 is MDHEN and CDR2 is SYDVKM. The V end lost 1 base, the J end lost 3 bases, and 13 bases lay between the germline ends.

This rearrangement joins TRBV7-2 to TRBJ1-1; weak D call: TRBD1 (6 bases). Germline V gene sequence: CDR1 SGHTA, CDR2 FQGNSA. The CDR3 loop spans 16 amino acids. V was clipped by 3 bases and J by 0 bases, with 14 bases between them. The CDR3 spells CASSLWLTGLNTEAFF. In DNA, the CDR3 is TGTGCCAGCAGCTTGTGGTTGACAGGTTTGAACACTGAAGCTTTCTTT.

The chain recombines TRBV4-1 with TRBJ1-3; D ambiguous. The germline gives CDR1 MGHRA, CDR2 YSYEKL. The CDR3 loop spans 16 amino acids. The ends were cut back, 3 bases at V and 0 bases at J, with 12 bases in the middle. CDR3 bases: TGCGCCAGCAGCCACCCTAGGATTAACTCTGGAAACACCATATATTTT. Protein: CASSHPRINSGNTIYF.

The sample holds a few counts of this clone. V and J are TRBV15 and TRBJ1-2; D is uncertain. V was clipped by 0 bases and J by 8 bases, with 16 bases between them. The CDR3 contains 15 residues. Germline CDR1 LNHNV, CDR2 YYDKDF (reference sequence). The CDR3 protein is CATSREIFPSGGYTF. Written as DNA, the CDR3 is TGTGCCACCAGCAGAGAAATTTTTCCCTCGGGGGGCTACACCTTC.

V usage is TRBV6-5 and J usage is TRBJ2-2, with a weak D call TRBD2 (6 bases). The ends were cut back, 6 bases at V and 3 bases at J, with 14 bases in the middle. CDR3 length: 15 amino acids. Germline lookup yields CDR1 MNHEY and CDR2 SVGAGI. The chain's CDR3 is CASSNGAGYTGELFF. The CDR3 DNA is TGTGCCAGCAGCAACGGTGCGGGGTACACCGGGGAGCTGTTTTTT.

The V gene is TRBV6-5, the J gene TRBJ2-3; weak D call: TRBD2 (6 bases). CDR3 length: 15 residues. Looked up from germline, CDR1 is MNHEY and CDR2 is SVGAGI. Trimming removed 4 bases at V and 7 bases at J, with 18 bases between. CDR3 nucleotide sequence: TGTGCCAGCAGTTTCCTAGGGAGGTCGAGTTATACGCAGTATTTT. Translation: CASSFLGRSSYTQYF.

This CDR3 reads CASSGAASGNTIYF. The CDR3 DNA follows: TGTGCCAGCAGTGGGGCGGCGTCTGGAAACACCATATATTTT. J is TRBJ1-3 and V is TRBV6-5, with D possibly TRBD1 on 5 matching bases. The CDR3 has 14 amino acids. Trimming pared 5 bases from V and 1 base from J, leaving 9 bases between. Per germline, CDR1 MNHEY and CDR2 SVGAGI.